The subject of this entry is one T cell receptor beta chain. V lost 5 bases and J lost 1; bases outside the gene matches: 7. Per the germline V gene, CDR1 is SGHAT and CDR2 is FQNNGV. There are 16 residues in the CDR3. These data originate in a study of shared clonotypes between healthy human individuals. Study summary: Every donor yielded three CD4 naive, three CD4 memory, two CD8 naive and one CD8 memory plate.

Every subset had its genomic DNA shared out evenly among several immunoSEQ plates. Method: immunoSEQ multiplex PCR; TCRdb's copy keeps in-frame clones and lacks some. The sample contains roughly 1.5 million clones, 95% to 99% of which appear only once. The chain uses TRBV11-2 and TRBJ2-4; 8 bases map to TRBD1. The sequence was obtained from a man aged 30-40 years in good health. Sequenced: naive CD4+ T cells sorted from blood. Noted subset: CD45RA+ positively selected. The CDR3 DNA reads TGTGCCAGCAGCCATCTCAGGGGGCTCGCCAAAAACATTCAGTACTTC. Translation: CASSHLRGLAKNIQYF.